Detailed here is one TCR beta chain. Here immunoSEQ multiplex PCR was the method, and the copy in TCRdb shows in-frame clones only, minus some. The repertoire holds around 87,000 clones, just under 80% seen once, with 15% to 20% in the top ten. The data belong to a study of blood T cell repertoires in COVID-19. CDR1 and CDR2 from the germline V gene are MNHEY and SVGAGI. Unmatched junction bases numbered 7, after V lost 6 bases and J lost 3 bases. The CDR3 has 14 amino acids. Sequenced input: peripheral blood. This chain uses TRBV6-5 with TRBJ2-5; 7 positions agree with TRBD2. The receptor comes from a human donor in a cohort sampled during active COVID-19. DNA of the CDR3: TGTGCCAGCAGGGGGGGAGGGCTCGAAGAGACCCAGTACTTC. Translation: CASRGGGLEETQYF.